This entry concerns a single T cell receptor (beta chain). This receptor's antigen is unknown. The data derive from a study of T cells expressing NK-cell markers (dated by TCRdb to about 2020). Turning to the overall study: In sorted CD3+CD56+NKG2C+, CD3+CD56+NKG2C- and CD3+CD56-NKG2C+ T-cell subsets from several donors, TCR beta-chain repertoires were profiled. Of the eight sequenced donors, seven were found to be HCMV-seropositive and one was found to be HCMV-seronegative. The study sequenced eight donors, all healthy volunteers chosen at random: three men and five women. Libraries were sequenced as 2 x 150 bp reads on Illumina HiSeq 2000/2500, MiSeq or NextSeq. Broader findings and caveats from the paper: Those dominant clonotypes were again the most abundant among CD3+CD56-NKG2C+ cells in four donors, at about 25-60.1%. It remained unclear whether the expanded NKG2C-expressing T cell clones were specific for HCMV antigens. In roughly 6 donors, the dominant CD3+CD56+NKG2C+ clonotypes ranked among the top 10 CD8+ clonotypes, making up roughly 1.0-8% of CD8+ T cells.

HCMV serostatus was determined by detecting HCMV-specific IgG in serum with a commercial ELISA kit. Ficoll density gradient centrifugation was used to isolate peripheral blood mononuclear cells from blood. The CDR3 runs 14 amino acids, cysteine and phenylalanine included. The DNA is unrecorded. Instrument used: Illumina HiSeq 2000. The TCR beta cDNA libraries were made using 5'RACE template switching, a step that added both a universal primer site and unique molecular identifiers. cDNA synthesis was primed from the TCR beta constant segment, followed by two successive PCR amplification steps. In the original analysis: Reads were demultiplexed and grouped by UMI with MIGEC, and clonotypes were assembled and quantified with MiTCR. To remove erroneous sequences, TCR cDNA sequences were retained only when supported by two or more reads. The tcR package was used for downstream repertoire analysis, with clonotypes matched between fractions based on CDR3 nucleotide sequence plus V segment. VDJmatch was used to annotate antigen specificity against VDJdb, with one amino acid substitution in CDR3 allowed. Following TCRdb reprocessing, every CDR3 protein sequence forms one entry, and DNA is not provided. These V and J calls derive from TCRdb rather than the authors' analysis. The sample's records list about 150,000 distinct CDR3 sequences. The ten largest clones add up to 37% of the sample.

The source of this sequence is a woman between 50 and 59 years old in good health. Donor details come from another sample of the same person, matched by shared clones. Sequencing input: blood T cells: a sorted CD56 or NKG2C T cell subset, CD4+ or CD8+ T cells, or bulk PBMC T cells (not recorded which). The chain is assembled from TRBV12-3 or TRBV12-4 and TRBJ1-1; the TCRdb call, TRBD1, lacks DNA for checking. The CDR3 here reads CASSLSFGGTEAFF.